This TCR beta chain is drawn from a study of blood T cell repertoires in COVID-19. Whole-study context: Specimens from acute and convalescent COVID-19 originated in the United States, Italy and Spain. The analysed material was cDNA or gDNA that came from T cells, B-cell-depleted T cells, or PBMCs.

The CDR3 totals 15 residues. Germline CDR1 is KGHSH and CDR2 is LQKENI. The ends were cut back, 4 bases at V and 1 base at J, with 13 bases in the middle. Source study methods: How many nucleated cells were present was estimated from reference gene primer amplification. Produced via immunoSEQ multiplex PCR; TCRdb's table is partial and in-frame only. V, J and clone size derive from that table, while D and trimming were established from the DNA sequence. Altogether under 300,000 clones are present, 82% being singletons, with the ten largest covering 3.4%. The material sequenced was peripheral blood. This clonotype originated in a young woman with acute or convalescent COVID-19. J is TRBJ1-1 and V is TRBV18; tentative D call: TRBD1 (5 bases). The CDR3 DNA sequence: TGTGCCAGCTCACGCCCCGGCGGGGGGAACACTGAAGCTTTCTTT. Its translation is CASSRPGGGNTEAFF. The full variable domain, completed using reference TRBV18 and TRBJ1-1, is NAGVMQNPRHLVRRRGQEARLRCSPMKGHSHVYWYRQLPEEGLKFMVYLQKENIIDESGMPKERFSAEFPKEGPSILRIQQVVRGDSAAYFCASSRPGGGNTEAFFGQGTRLTVV.